What follows are 25 T cell receptor beta chains derived from one specimen sequenced in a study of cytomegalovirus exposure and HLA in healthy donors (dated by TCRdb to 2016 to 2017). Libraries were prepared through the immunoSEQ multiplex PCR assay. The multiplex PCR relied on a mix of 60 forward primers for TCR Vbeta segments and 13 reverse primers for TCR Jbeta segments. In TCRdb, the immuneACCESS table is reduced to in-frame sequences with V and J assigned. These tables do not hold every clone; where another copy was compared, an unresolved V gene accounts for under half, and the others remain unexplained. The sample yields 100,000 to 150,000 clones; around 80% were counted once. In total, the top ten clones hold roughly 1.1% of the sample. Sequencing was carried out using PBMCs. The receptors derive from a young woman in good health and CMV-seronegative.

The CDR3 reads CASRWGQGANEAFF. For the CDR3, the DNA is TGTGCCAGCAGATGGGGACAGGGGGCGAATGAAGCTTTCTTT. The chain combines TRBV28 with TRBJ1-1, with TRBD1 matching over 12 bases. The J segment lost 7 bases and the V segment lost 6 bases, leaving 6 bases of the junction unmatched. The V gene's germline CDR1 is MDHEN and CDR2 SYDVKM. The CDR3 is made up of 14 amino acids.

This rearrangement joins TRBV7-9 to TRBJ1-1, with D unclear. This CDR3 comprises 13 residues. Trimming removed 5 bases at V and 5 bases at J, with 12 bases between. Germline CDR1 SEHNR, CDR2 FQNEAQ (reference sequence). CDR3 bases: TGTGCCAGCAGCCCTACGGTTTTGACTGAAGCTTTCTTT. Amino acid sequence: CASSPTVLTEAFF. Complete variable domain (other parts from reference TRBV7-9 and TRBJ1-1): DTGVSQNPRHKITKRGQNVTFRCDPISEHNRLYWYRQTLGQGPEFLTYFQNEAQLEKSRLLSDRFSAERPKGSFSTLEIQRTEQGDSAMYLCASSPTVLTEAFFGQGTRLTVV.

The chain recombines TRBV18 with TRBJ2-2; 12 nucleotides match TRBD1. Germline CDR1 KGHSH, CDR2 LQKENI. The CDR3 is 17 residues long. Trimming at V came to 2 bases and at J to 4 bases, leaving 5 bases not matched to a gene. In DNA form, the CDR3 reads TGTGCCAGCTCACCAATGGGACAGGGGGCGATCACCGGGGAGCTGTTTTTT. Protein sequence: CASSPMGQGAITGELFF.

The rearrangement joins TRBV7-9 to TRBJ2-3; TRBD2 matches 11 bases. The CDR3 is 16 amino acids. With V trimmed by 5 bases and J by 2 bases, 6 bases remained unmatched. Germline V CDR1 and CDR2: SEHNR, FQNEAQ (reference sequence). CDR3 sequence: CASSPRLAGTTDTQYF. CDR3 nucleotide sequence: TGTGCCAGCAGCCCCCGACTAGCGGGAACCACAGATACGCAGTATTTT.

This sequence joins TRBV6-1 and TRBJ2-7, with D tentatively TRBD2 (6 bases). The length of the CDR3 is 15 residues. Trimming pared 2 bases from V and 3 bases from J, leaving 14 bases between. Germline assignment: CDR1 MNHNS and CDR2 SASEGT. The CDR3 loop is CASSESQGGVYEQYF. The CDR3 nucleotides are TGTGCCAGCAGTGAATCCCAGGGAGGCGTCTACGAGCAGTACTTC.

This clone occurred once. Additional DNA sequences in this sample encode the identical CDR3. The chain uses TRBV20-1 and TRBJ1-2; D is ambiguous. Germline CDR1 DFQATT, CDR2 SNEGSKA (reference sequence). The V end was cut by 3 bases, the J end by 5 bases, with 7 bases between. CDR3 length: 11 residues. CDR3 nucleotide sequence: TGCAGTGCTAGGTCGGGGTATGGCTACACCTTC. Translating it yields CSARSGYGYTF.

The chain carries TRBV5-1 and TRBJ1-3; D is undetermined. The CDR3 spans 19 residues. CDR1 and CDR2 from the germline V gene are SGHRS and YFSETQ. V lost 1 base, J lost 0 bases, and 20 bases lay in between. The CDR3 loop reads CASSLNRSFEHFSGNTIYF. The CDR3 bases are TGCGCCAGCAGCTTGAATCGAAGCTTCGAGCACTTCTCTGGAAACACCATATATTTT.

The chain links TRBV20-1 to TRBJ2-1; the D is unclear. Germline V gives CDR1 DFQATT, CDR2 SNEGSKA (reference sequence). The CDR3 sequence is 10 residues long. V shed 6 bases and J shed 5 bases, with 5 bases lying between them. The CDR3 here is CSATNNEQFF. The CDR3 nucleotides are TGCAGTGCCACAAACAATGAGCAGTTCTTC.

The chain has TRBV6-5 and TRBJ2-1; 7 bases agree with TRBD2. The CDR3 contains 13 residues. Germline CDR1 is MNHEY and CDR2 is SVGAGI. V gave up 8 bases and J gave up 1 base; unmatched junction bases: 2. The chain's CDR3 is CASGEGSYNEQFF. In nucleotides, the CDR3 is TGTGCCAGCGGGGAGGGGTCCTACAATGAGCAGTTCTTC.

V and J are TRBV30 and TRBJ1-6; the D is unclear. This CDR3 has 15 amino acids. V gave up 2 bases and J gave up 3 bases, with 11 bases separating them. Per the germline V gene, CDR1 is GTSNPN and CDR2 is SVGIG (reference sequence). The CDR3 sequence is CAWSRGFGYNSPLHF. The CDR3 nucleotides read TGTGCCTGGAGTCGGGGATTCGGCTATAATTCACCCCTCCACTTT. Variable domain in full (rest from reference TRBV30 and TRBJ1-6): SQTIHQWPATLVQPVGSPLSLECTVEGTSNPNLYWYRQAAGRGLQLLFYSVGIGQISSEVPQNLSASRPQDRQFILSSKKLLLSDSGFYLCAWSRGFGYNSPLHFGNGTRLTVT.

The chain couples TRBV7-6 to TRBJ2-3; 9 nucleotides align to TRBD1. Germline loops: CDR1 SGHVS, CDR2 FNYEAQ. Losses at the gene ends were 4 bases for V and 5 bases for J; bases not matched to a gene: 10. The CDR3 is 16 residues long. This chain's CDR3 is CASSWSRDRDVDTQYF. Written as DNA, the CDR3 is TGTGCCAGCAGCTGGTCCCGGGACAGGGACGTAGATACGCAGTATTTT.

This clone was detected a few times. The rearrangement links TRBV4-1 to TRBJ2-7; 7 bases are a match to TRBD1. CDR3 size: 14 residues. V dropped 4 bases and J dropped 4; count of bases not matched to a gene: 7. In germline, CDR1 is MGHRA, CDR2 YSYEKL. CDR3 in DNA: TGCGCCAGCAGCCGAACCGGGACAGCTTACGAGCAGTACTTC. Its translation is CASSRTGTAYEQYF.

V is TRBV6-6 and J is TRBJ2-3; D unclear. CDR3 size: 13 residues. The germline gives CDR1 MNHNY, CDR2 SVGAGI (reference sequence). V lost 0 bases and J 8 bases, leaving 9 bases between the germline ends. Written as DNA, the CDR3 is TGTGCCAGCAGTTACTCCACTACTCGTACGCAGTATTTT. Protein: CASSYSTTRTQYF.

Written as DNA, the CDR3 is TGCGCCAGCAGAACGACAGGGGCCGAAAAAGCTTTCTTT. Its translation is CASRTTGAEKAFF. The gene calls are TRBV5-1 and TRBJ1-1; TRBD1 agrees at 8 bases. J lost 9 bases, V lost 5 bases, and 9 bases had no gene match. This CDR3 spans 13 amino acids. CDR1 SGHRS and CDR2 YFSETQ come from the germline V gene.

The chain links TRBV4-3 to TRBJ2-7; weak D call: TRBD1 (6 bases). Trimming left V 1 base short and J 3 bases short, with 7 bases between. The germline gives CDR1 LGHNA, CDR2 YSLEER. The CDR3 consists of 13 residues. In DNA form, the CDR3 reads TGCGCCAGCAGCCAAGCAGGGGACTACGAGCAGTACTTC. Translating it yields CASSQAGDYEQYF.

About this clone: The junction departs from germline at one end; a sequencing error may be responsible. This rearrangement joins TRBV7-9 to TRBJ2-7, with 10 positions matching TRBD1. The CDR3 totals 14 residues. CDR1 is SEHNR and CDR2 is FQNEAQ in the germline V gene (reference sequence). As DNA, the CDR3 is TGTTCCAGCAGCTTAGCGGGGACAGGGGAAGAGCAGTACTTC. Protein sequence: CSSSLAGTGEEQYF. Full variable domain (remainder filled in from reference TRBV7-9 and TRBJ2-7): DTGVSQNPRHKITKRGQNVTFRCDPISEHNRLYWYRQTLGQGPEFLTYFQNEAQLEKSRLLSDRFSAERPKGSFSTLEIQRTEQGDSAMYLCSSSLAGTGEEQYFGPGTRLTVT.

This chain connects TRBV5-6 to TRBJ2-2; no clear D. CDR1 is SGHDT and CDR2 is YYEEEE in the germline V gene. The V end was cut by 4 bases, the J end by 8 bases, with 6 bases between. CDR3 length: 11 residues. CDR3 nucleotide sequence: TGTGCCAGCAGCCGGGTGGGGGAGCTGTTTTTT. This encodes CASSRVGELFF.

The V call is TRBV5-1, the J call TRBJ1-4; perhaps TRBD1 as D (6 bases). The CDR3 is 16 residues long. V was clipped by 3 bases and J by 0 bases, with 12 bases between them. Germline V gene sequence: CDR1 SGHRS, CDR2 YFSETQ. As DNA, the CDR3 is TGCGCCAGCAGCTGGCAGGGGATTGCAACTAATGAAAAACTGTTTTTT. Translating it yields CASSWQGIATNEKLFF.

This sequence joins TRBV30 and TRBJ2-5, with 10 bases that match TRBD2. The germline gives CDR1 GTSNPN, CDR2 SVGIG (reference sequence). The V gene end was trimmed by 2 bases and the J gene end by 5 bases; junction bases not matched to a gene: 8. CDR3 length: 15 amino acids. Here the CDR3 reads CAWSKSGGAGETQYF. The CDR3 DNA reads TGTGCCTGGAGTAAAAGCGGGGGGGCCGGGGAGACCCAGTACTTC.

The chain combines TRBV10-3 with TRBJ2-4; 8 bases align to TRBD1. The germline CDR1 and CDR2 sequences are ENHRY and SYGVKD. CDR3 size: 17 residues. V was clipped by 6 bases and J by 0 bases; unmatched bases: 10. The CDR3 loop is CAISLFRGLLAKNIQYF. CDR3 DNA sequence: TGTGCCATCAGCCTTTTCAGGGGGCTATTAGCCAAAAACATTCAGTACTTC.

The rearrangement joins TRBV5-1 to TRBJ1-1; TRBD1 matches 7 bases. In germline, CDR1 is SGHRS, CDR2 YFSETQ. J was trimmed by 2 bases and V by 4 bases; bases with no gene match: 11. The CDR3 is 16 residues long. Here the CDR3 DNA reads TGCGCCAGCAGCAGAAACGACAGGGCCCGTAACACTGAAGCTTTCTTT. This sequence encodes CASSRNDRARNTEAFF.

The gene calls are TRBV9 and TRBJ2-5, with D perhaps matching TRBD2 (5 bases). Germline V gene sequence: CDR1 SGDLS, CDR2 YYNGEE. Trimming stripped 0 bases from V and 3 bases from J, with 9 bases between. The CDR3 is made up of 14 amino acids. CDR3 DNA sequence: TGTGCCAGCAGCGTAGAGAGCGGAAAAGAGACCCAGTACTTC. Translating gives CASSVESGKETQYF.

CDR3 coding DNA: TGCAGCGTCATAAAGACCAGCGAGTGGAGAAACTCCTACAATGAGCAGTTCTTC. Its protein is CSVIKTSEWRNSYNEQFF. The chain carries TRBV29-1 and TRBJ2-1; D not resolved. This CDR3 comprises 18 residues. V gave up 6 bases and J gave up 0 bases, with 24 bases separating them. The germline CDR1 and CDR2 sequences are SQVTM and ANQGSEA.

The chain uses TRBV20-1 and TRBJ2-1, with 7 bases lining up with TRBD2. Unmatched junction bases numbered 7, after V lost 5 bases and J lost 12 bases. The CDR3 spans 11 residues. The germline V gene encodes CDR1 DFQATT and CDR2 SNEGSKA (reference sequence). CDR3 sequence reads: CSAGTSAMQFF. The CDR3 DNA reads as TGCAGTGCTGGTACTAGCGCTATGCAGTTCTTC.

This rearrangement joins TRBV18 to TRBJ1-4; 8 bases are a match to TRBD1. The V gene's germline CDR1 is KGHSH and CDR2 LQKENI. The trim removed 8 bases at V and 6 bases at J, leaving 5 bases unmatched. This CDR3 comprises 13 residues. The CDR3 is CASQDRVDEKLFF. The DNA for the CDR3 is TGTGCCAGCCAGGACAGGGTCGATGAAAAACTGTTTTTT.